This T cell receptor beta chain was identified during a study of T cell repertoires in cytomegalovirus infection (dated by TCRdb to about 2019). Background on the whole study: The HLA type of each donor mattered for the analysis, because public TCR beta signatures pointed to carriage of CMV infection along with the matching HLA type. Broad study findings and their caveats: Cumulative frequency of public TCR beta family members discriminated carriers of CMV infection plus the relevant HLA type in this cohort and an independent approximately 370-donor cohort. In the ex vivo response, HLA-C-restricted CMV-specific TCR beta clonotypes were dominant, and in two of eight donors the single most frequent clonotype came from this HLA-C-restricted group.

Worth noting for this clonotype: Its antigen remains unidentified. The record has no base qualities; no much larger clone is one base away.

TCRdb records Illumina HiSeq 1500 as the sequencer. Starting from the raw public reads, TCRdb applied fastp trimming at Q25, assembled clones with MiXCR and retained in-frame beta chains. Rows are combined by CDR3 protein, so each entry shows the most common genes and DNA. For this sample there are 350,000 to 550,000 distinct CDR3 sequences; roughly a third appear just once. Roughly 13% of the sample is taken by the ten largest. CDR1 and CDR2 were assigned from the germline V gene as SGHRS and YFSETQ. The CDR3 runs 12 residues from the cysteine to the phenylalanine. CDR3 DNA is the only sequence kept; it has 36 bases, read in frame from the first base. V and J are truncated by 4 bases and 2 bases respectively, leaving an intervening sequence of 6 bases.

This TCR came from a human donor in good health (CMV status not recorded). Some clones in this sample may be carry-over from other donors' samples. Here the chain combines TRBV5-1 and TRBJ1-2; there is no confident call for the D gene. Sequenced sample: PBMCs. The base sequence is TGCGCCAGCAGCACTACGAACTATGGCTACACCTTC. Its amino acids are CASSTTNYGYTF.